The 21 T cell receptor beta chains presented below share a single source sample, sequenced in a study of beta chain features in type 1 diabetes. Points from the study as a whole: Type 1 diabetes patients showed a moderate but significant shortening of TCRB CDR3s in all four CD4+ subsets.

Antigens for these TCRs are unknown. Sequenced material consisted of expressed TCRB transcripts (all of the isolated RNA was reverse transcribed). Sequencing used immunoSEQ multiplex PCR; TCRdb keeps in-frame clones, though not all of them. In the table there are some 350,000 clones, roughly 14% of which are singletons. The sample consisted of naive CD4+ T cells from blood. These receptors came from a woman aged 18-30 years with type 1 diabetes.

There are a few counts of this clone. The junction departs from the called germline gene at one end, perhaps through a read error. The chain carries TRBV18 and TRBJ2-7, with 7 nucleotides matching TRBD1. Germline V gives CDR1 KGHSH, CDR2 LQKENI. The CDR3 is 13 residues long. CDR3 residues: CASSPRQGDEQYF. The CDR3 bases are TGTGCCAGCTCGCCACGACAGGGCGACGAGCAGTACTTC.

This clone occurred a few times. The V gene is TRBV7-2, the J gene TRBJ2-7; 11 nucleotides match TRBD2. Germline trimming cut 6 bases from V and 5 bases from J; bases unmatched to any gene: 12. CDR3 length: 16 amino acids. Looked up from germline, CDR1 is SGHTA and CDR2 is FQGNSA. The CDR3 spells CASRLTRASGRHEQYF. CDR3 in DNA: TGTGCCAGCAGGCTCACACGGGCTAGCGGGAGGCACGAGCAGTACTTC.

The genes are TRBV27 and TRBJ1-1; possibly TRBD1 for D (5 bases). V was shortened by 6 bases and J by 7 bases, with 18 bases between the two germline ends. CDR1 and CDR2 (germline): MNHEY, SMNVEV (reference sequence). The CDR3 has 14 residues. CDR3 loop: CASRETVWRVEAFF. Written as DNA, the CDR3 is TGTGCCAGCAGGGAGACAGTGTGGCGAGTTGAAGCTTTCTTT.

This rearrangement joins TRBV29-1 to TRBJ1-4; 11 positions agree with TRBD1. The V gene's germline CDR1 is SQVTM and CDR2 ANQGSEA. The CDR3 sequence is 15 residues long. Germline trimming cut 6 bases from V and 4 bases from J; bases unmatched to any gene: 7. The CDR3 spells CSVPKGTGGNEKLFF. CDR3 nucleotide sequence: TGCAGCGTCCCTAAGGGGACAGGGGGTAATGAAAAACTGTTTTTT.

This clone showed up just a few times. The rearrangement uses TRBV28 and TRBJ2-7; no clear D gene. The CDR3 is 12 amino acids. The germline V and J ends were trimmed by 10 bases and 7 bases, with 17 bases remaining between them. The germline V gene has CDR1 MDHEN and CDR2 SYDVKM. The CDR3 DNA reads as TGTGCCACCGGAGCCCGGAAAGAAGAGCAGTACTTC. It is translated as CATGARKEEQYF. Variable domain in full (rest from reference TRBV28 and TRBJ2-7): DVKVTQSSRYLVKRTGEKVFLECVQDMDHENMFWYRQDPGLGLRLIYFSYDVKMKEKGDIPEGYSVSREKKERFSLILESASTNQTSMYLCATGARKEEQYFGPGTRLTVT.

This clone was detected a few times. This chain links TRBV29-1 with TRBJ1-1, with TRBD1 matching over 8 bases. The CDR3 sequence is 14 residues long. Germline CDR1 and CDR2: SQVTM and ANQGSEA. J was trimmed by 2 bases and V by 5 bases; bases with no gene match: 7. CDR3 amino acids: CSVTPDRVNTEAFF. DNA of the CDR3: TGCAGCGTTACTCCGGACAGGGTAAACACTGAAGCTTTCTTT.

A few counts support this clone. The gene calls are TRBV28 and TRBJ1-5; no clear D gene. In germline, CDR1 is MDHEN, CDR2 SYDVKM. The CDR3 spans 12 residues. Trimming took 6 bases from V and 10 from J, leaving 13 bases between them. CDR3 loop: CASSLSVIPQHF. As DNA, the CDR3 is TGTGCCAGCAGCCTGTCGGTAATCCCCCAGCATTTT. Combining the CDR3 with reference TRBV28 and TRBJ1-5 gives the whole variable domain DVKVTQSSRYLVKRTGEKVFLECVQDMDHENMFWYRQDPGLGLRLIYFSYDVKMKEKGDIPEGYSVSREKKERFSLILESASTNQTSMYLCASSLSVIPQHFGDGTRLSIL.

The V gene is TRBV30, the J gene TRBJ1-2, with TRBD1 matching 8 bases. The CDR3 has 13 residues. The germline V gene has CDR1 GTSNPN and CDR2 SVGIG (reference sequence). Losses at the gene ends were 2 bases for V and 4 bases for J; bases not matched to a gene: 3. CDR3 sequence: CAWSRQGAYGYTF. Written as DNA, the CDR3 is TGTGCCTGGAGTCGTCAGGGGGCCTATGGCTACACCTTC.

This clone was seen a handful of times. The rearrangement links TRBV19 to TRBJ1-5; 8 bases align to TRBD1. Trimming removed 4 bases from V and 2 bases from J; junction bases left unmatched: 4. The CDR3 consists of 15 residues. Germline CDR1 is LNHDA and CDR2 is SQIVND (reference sequence). The CDR3 DNA reads TGTGCCAGTAGTAGCGAGGGACAGGGCAATCAGCCCCAGCATTTT. Encoded protein: CASSSEGQGNQPQHF.

This clone turned up a few times. The rearrangement links TRBV7-2 to TRBJ2-2; possible D gene TRBD2, 6 bases. Germline CDR1 reads SGHTA; CDR2 reads FQGNSA. CDR3 length: 16 residues. The ends were cut back, 1 base at V and 5 bases at J, with 14 bases in the middle. Written as DNA, the CDR3 is TGTGCCAGCAGCTTAGTGGGGACTCCAAAGACCGGGGAGCTGTTTTTT. Amino acids: CASSLVGTPKTGELFF.

CDR3 region: CASSVSGQRPYNEQFF. CDR3 coding DNA: TGTGCCAGCAGTGTTTCCGGACAGCGGCCCTACAATGAGCAGTTCTTC. This chain links TRBV7-9 with TRBJ2-1, with D maybe TRBD1 (6 bases). Germline V gene sequence: CDR1 SEHNR, CDR2 FQNEAQ (reference sequence). This CDR3 spans 16 amino acids. With 6 bases removed from V and 2 bases from J, the gap between germline ends came to 17 bases.

The chain employs TRBV9 and TRBJ2-1, with 13 bases that match TRBD2. CDR3 length equals 16 residues. With V trimmed by 0 bases and J by 5 bases, 2 bases remained unmatched. CDR1 is SGDLS, CDR2 YYNGEE, per germline. This CDR3 reads CASSVAGTSGNNEQFF. The DNA for the CDR3 is TGTGCCAGCAGCGTAGCCGGGACTAGCGGGAACAATGAGCAGTTCTTC. Full variable domain (outside the CDR3, taken from reference TRBV9 and TRBJ2-1): DSGVTQTPKHLITATGQRVTLRCSPRSGDLSVYWYQQSLDQGLQFLIQYYNGEERAKGNILERFSAQQFPDLHSELNLSSLELGDSALYFCASSVAGTSGNNEQFFGPGTRLTVL.

The CDR3 is CASMLALNQPQHF. The CDR3, as DNA: TGTGCCAGCATGTTAGCGTTAAATCAGCCCCAGCATTTT. The chain employs TRBV28 and TRBJ1-5; D not resolved. CDR3 length equals 13 residues. Trimming took off 7 bases at V and 4 bases at J, with 11 bases between the two ends. The V gene's germline CDR1 is MDHEN and CDR2 SYDVKM.

This clone was found a few times. V is TRBV19 and J is TRBJ2-1; TRBD2 aligns across 7 bases. This CDR3 is built from 13 residues. CDR1 LNHDA and CDR2 SQIVND come from the germline V gene (reference sequence). V shed 7 bases and J 6 bases; nucleotides not matched to a gene: 6. This chain's CDR3 is CASIGTTPNEQFF. The CDR3 DNA follows: TGTGCCAGTATTGGGACTACACCCAATGAGCAGTTCTTC.

V gene TRBV29-1 combines with J gene TRBJ1-5; 8 bases line up with TRBD1. Germline CDR1 and CDR2: SQVTM and ANQGSEA. With 3 bases clipped from V and 7 bases from J, the junction kept 5 bases outside the gene matches. This CDR3 comprises 13 residues. For the CDR3, the DNA is TGCAGCGTTGACGTAGGACAGGGACAGCCCCAGCATTTT. It specifies CSVDVGQGQPQHF.

The chain carries TRBV9 and TRBJ2-1, with D possibly TRBD2 on 5 matching bases. This CDR3 region has 13 residues. V lost 4 bases and J lost 3, with 8 bases in between. Germline V gene lookup returns CDR1 SGDLS and CDR2 YYNGEE. The CDR3 reads CASSITSYNEQFF. DNA for the CDR3: TGTGCCAGCAGCATAACTAGCTACAATGAGCAGTTCTTC.

The rearrangement joins TRBV19 to TRBJ2-5, with 9 bases aligning to TRBD2. Germline trimming cut 5 bases from V and 5 bases from J; bases unmatched to any gene: 6. This CDR3 comprises 14 residues. CDR1 and CDR2 from the germline V gene are LNHDA and SQIVND (reference sequence). The CDR3 DNA reads as TGTGCCAGTAGTGGGCTAGCGGGAAGGGAGACCCAGTACTTC. As protein: CASSGLAGRETQYF.

The chain carries TRBV28 and TRBJ1-2, with a tentative D call TRBD1 (5 bases). From germline, CDR1 is MDHEN and CDR2 SYDVKM. Trimming pared 9 bases from V and 3 bases from J, leaving 11 bases between. This CDR3 region has 12 residues. CDR3 coding DNA: TGTGCCAGTGGGGGGGAGGACTATGGCTACACCTTC. It yields the protein CASGGEDYGYTF.

The chain uses TRBV15 and TRBJ2-7; D gene uncertain. V was cut by 1 base and J by 3 bases, with 13 bases left in between. Germline loops: CDR1 LNHNV, CDR2 YYDKDF (reference sequence). The CDR3 loop spans 15 amino acids. CDR3 loop: CATSRGGTAYYEQYF. The CDR3 DNA follows: TGTGCCACCAGCAGAGGAGGCACCGCCTACTACGAGCAGTACTTC. The full variable domain, completed using reference TRBV15 and TRBJ2-7, is DAMVIQNPRYQVTQFGKPVTLSCSQTLNHNVMYWYQQKSSQAPKLLFHYYDKDFNNEADTPDNFQSRRPNTSFCFLDIRSPGLGDTAMYLCATSRGGTAYYEQYFGPGTRLTVT.

In this sample, this clone turned up a few times. The chain uses TRBV18 and TRBJ1-5; a weak D match, TRBD1 (6 bases). There are 13 residues in the CDR3. CDR1 and CDR2 (germline): KGHSH, LQKENI. Trimming shortened V by 6 bases and J by 4 bases, and 10 bases separated the two germline ends. The DNA for the CDR3 is TGTGCCAGCTCTAGGACAGCTAATCAGCCCCAGCATTTT. Amino acids: CASSRTANQPQHF.

The chain recombines TRBV30 with TRBJ2-5; perhaps TRBD1 as D (5 bases). V lost 0 bases and J lost 7, with 9 bases in between. Germline CDR1 is GTSNPN and CDR2 is SVGIG (reference sequence). CDR3 length: 12 amino acids. The CDR3 region is CAWSVSQGTQYF. CDR3 nucleotides: TGTGCCTGGAGTGTCTCCCAGGGGACCCAGTACTTC.